This section outlines one T cell receptor beta chain sequence together with its context. The trim removed 3 bases at V and 4 bases at J, leaving 0 bases unmatched. From germline, CDR1 is SQVTM and CDR2 ANQGSEA. This CDR3 comprises 13 residues. Libraries were prepared by immunoSEQ multiplex PCR; TCRdb keeps only in-frame clonotypes and omits some of them. The data show over 65,000 clones, with 92% seen just once and 7% to 8.5% held by the top ten. The record originates from a study of T cell responses to AZD1222 COVID-19 vaccine. This chain joins TRBV29-1 and TRBJ2-3; 11 bases line up with TRBD2. The source material was peripheral blood, sampled on day 0 of MenACWY control vaccination. The source is an adult in good health. The CDR3 nucleotides read TGCAGCGTTGATAGCGGGGGGGCAGATACGCAGTATTTT. It yields the protein CSVDSGGADTQYF.